This TCR beta chain was identified during a study of Graves' ophthalmopathy and Graves' hyperthyroidism. Points from the study as a whole: Cross-validated, the 13-signature model showed 87.88%/81.08% sensitivity/specificity, and 80%/75% in the test set. The study's model predicted ophthalmopathy progression at 70% to 71% sensitivity and 72% to 75% specificity.

V shed 8 bases and J 2 bases; nucleotides not matched to a gene: 0. Germline V gene lookup returns CDR1 LNHDA and CDR2 SQIVND (reference sequence). The CDR3 runs to 13 residues. Ophthalmopathy donors were characterized by moderate-to-severe activity, CAS of at least 3, NOSPECS of at least 4, and duration under 3 months. Pregnancy or lactation, uncontrolled infections and other autoimmune diseases were grounds for excluding patients. In its sample, this clonotype was seen many times. Antigen unknown. For repertoire sequencing, the TCR beta CDR3 regions were amplified from RNA transcripts. HTBI primers served in a first-round RT-PCR, which a second-round multiplex PCR followed. MiXCR was run by TCRdb on the multiplex PCR reads, yielding one entry per CDR3 protein. The sample includes 740,000 or so distinct CDR3 sequences, roughly two fifths seen only once; the top ten take 40% to 55%.

The chain combines TRBV19 with TRBJ1-5; 10 bases are shared with TRBD1. Sequencing was done on a sample of peripheral blood. The clonotype originates from an adult man with Graves' ophthalmopathy. CDR3 residues: CASGTGGNQPQHF. The CDR3 DNA reads TGTGCCAGTGGGACAGGGGGCAATCAGCCCCAGCATTTT.